A selection of T cell receptor beta chains follows, all from one sample in a study of T cell responses to AZD1222 COVID-19 vaccine. TCRdb's table, derived via immunoSEQ multiplex PCR, lists solely in-frame clones and lacks some. The data contain 120,000 to 150,000 clones, approximately 86% of them singletons. The material was peripheral blood, obtained 28 days after the second AZD1222 dose. These receptors were collected from an adult who received the AZD1222 COVID-19 vaccine. Each CDR3 is given with its conserved first and last residue. A D gene is named only where the DNA matches it firmly. Rows give clone size only sometimes, using once, few, many, or a class for an expanded clone.

cdr3_aa cdr3_nt j_call d_call clone_size v_call
CAITPDRLGGYTF TGTGCCATCACTCCGGACAGGCTGGGCGGCTACACCTTC TRBJ1-2 TRBD1 - TRBV10-3
CASSLAAYGYTF TGTGCCAGCAGTTTAGCAGCCTATGGCTACACCTTC TRBJ1-2 - few TRBV28
CASSPPMAGDYNEQFF TGTGCCAGCTCACCACCGATGGCGGGTGACTACAATGAGCAGTTCTTC TRBJ2-1 - - TRBV18
CAFRVGTEAFF TGTGCCTTCAGGGTGGGAACTGAAGCTTTCTTT TRBJ1-1 - - TRBV30
CASGRSRSDSIQYF TGCGCCAGCGGTCGGTCGCGCTCCGATTCGATTCAGTACTTC TRBJ2-4 - - TRBV10-1
CASSLDRGYTEAFF TGTGCCAGCTCACTCGACAGGGGCTACACTGAAGCTTTCTTT TRBJ1-1 TRBD1 - TRBV18
CATSHRDQGYTF TGTGCCACCAGCCATAGGGATCAGGGCTACACCTTC TRBJ1-2 - few TRBV15
CASSLASTGTLGTEAFF TGTGCCAGCAGCTTAGCCTCAACCGGGACACTCGGGACTGAAGCTTTCTTT TRBJ1-1 - once TRBV7-6
CASSRDRSYGYTF TGCGCCAGCAGCCGAGACAGGTCCTATGGCTACACCTTC TRBJ1-2 - - TRBV5-1
CAISESASGDGYTF TGTGCCATCAGTGAGTCGGCCTCGGGAGATGGCTACACCTTC TRBJ1-2 - - TRBV10-3
CASSESTASGNTIYF TGCGCCAGCAGCGAATCGACAGCCTCTGGAAACACCATATATTTT TRBJ1-3 - - TRBV5-1
CASSAYRDPAYEQYF TGTGCCAGCAGTGCATACCGGGACCCCGCCTACGAGCAGTACTTC TRBJ2-7 - - TRBV2
CASSWEADQPQHF TGTGCCAGCAGCTGGGAGGCAGATCAGCCCCAGCATTTT TRBJ1-5 - once TRBV5-4
CASSVGRLAVTGELFF TGTGCCAGCAGCGTAGGGCGACTAGCGGTCACCGGGGAGCTGTTTTTT TRBJ2-2 TRBD2 - TRBV9
CASSLSETQEAFF TGTGCCAGCAGTTTATCGGAAACTCAGGAAGCTTTCTTT TRBJ1-1 - - TRBV27
CASSLEDKASSYNEQFF TGCGCCAGCAGCTTGGAAGACAAGGCCAGCTCCTACAATGAGCAGTTCTTC TRBJ2-1 - - TRBV5-1
CASSRPTGLNYGYTF TGTGCCAGCAGCAGACCGACAGGGTTAAACTATGGCTACACCTTC TRBJ1-2 TRBD1 - TRBV5-4
CASSPLVGTGGYEQYF TGTGCCAGCAGCCCTCTCGTGGGGACAGGGGGCTACGAGCAGTACTTC TRBJ2-7 TRBD1 - TRBV11-2
CASSQPMDRGSHEQYF TGCGCCAGCAGCCAACCCATGGACAGGGGTTCGCACGAGCAGTACTTC TRBJ2-7 TRBD1 - TRBV4-1
CASSRGTGINQPQHF TGTGCCAGCAGTCGAGGGACAGGGATCAATCAGCCCCAGCATTTT TRBJ1-5 TRBD1 - TRBV6-6
CASSGGALGNEQFF TGTGCCAGCAGCGGGGGGGCCCTAGGGAATGAGCAGTTCTTC TRBJ2-1 TRBD2 - TRBV6-6
CASTREMNTGELFF TGTGCCAGCACGAGGGAAATGAACACCGGGGAGCTGTTTTTT TRBJ2-2 - - TRBV7-9
CASSFGDGSWTGELFF TGCGCCAGCAGCTTCGGGGACGGATCGTGGACCGGGGAGCTGTTTTTT TRBJ2-2 - - TRBV5-1
CASSWGSASPRNEQFF TGCGCCAGCAGCTGGGGGTCGGCCTCCCCCCGCAATGAGCAGTTCTTC TRBJ2-1 - - TRBV5-1
CASRIGLAATGELFF TGCGCCAGCAGGATTGGCCTAGCGGCCACCGGGGAGCTGTTTTTT TRBJ2-2 TRBD2 - TRBV5-1
CASSAGPGREYF TGTGCCAGCAGCGCCGGACCCGGGAGAGAGTATTTT TRBJ2-3 - - TRBV28
CARSSGRSGNTIYF TGTGCCCGCTCAAGCGGACGCTCTGGAAACACCATATATTTT TRBJ1-3 - - TRBV30
CASTVNVRQGVGPKNIQYF TGTGCCAGCACCGTTAATGTAAGACAGGGTGTAGGACCCAAAAACATTCAGTACTTC TRBJ2-4 TRBD1 - TRBV13
CASSESPGYGYTF TGTGCCAGCAGTGAATCGCCAGGCTATGGCTACACCTTC TRBJ1-2 - - TRBV6-1
CSVEEGVDQPQHF TGCAGCGTTGAAGAGGGGGTTGATCAGCCCCAGCATTTT TRBJ1-5 - - TRBV29-1
CSGVSTIEQFF TGCAGCGGGGTCTCGACTATTGAGCAGTTCTTC TRBJ2-1 - - TRBV29-1
CASSLPYGAEAFF TGTGCCAGCAGCCTCCCTTACGGAGCTGAAGCTTTCTTT TRBJ1-1 - - TRBV25-1
CASREAEYSNQPQHF TGTGCCAGCAGAGAGGCAGAGTATAGCAATCAGCCCCAGCATTTT TRBJ1-5 - - TRBV6-5
CASSLDGGGYTF TGTGCCAGCAGCTTAGACGGAGGCGGCTACACCTTC TRBJ1-2 - - TRBV11-2
CASRLDTFGYGYTF TGCGCCAGCAGACTTGACACCTTTGGGTATGGCTACACCTTC TRBJ1-2 - - TRBV4-1
CASSMQGRGYTF TGTGCCAGTAGTATGCAGGGACGTGGCTACACCTTC TRBJ1-2 - - TRBV19
CASSRQGYNEQFF TGTGCCAGCAGCCGGCAGGGATACAATGAGCAGTTCTTC TRBJ2-1 - once TRBV2
CASSQLAGGGTDTQYF TGCGCCAGCAGCCAGCTAGCCGGGGGTGGCACAGATACGCAGTATTTT TRBJ2-3 - - TRBV4-1
CASSLGDFSSDTQYF TGTGCCAGCAGCTTGGGGGACTTCTCTTCAGATACGCAGTATTTT TRBJ2-3 - - TRBV11-2
CASSPTLDLSSYNEQFF TGTGCCAGCAGCCCCACCCTAGACTTAAGCTCCTACAATGAGCAGTTCTTC TRBJ2-1 - - TRBV11-3
CASLTALSTDTQYF TGTGCCAGCTTGACAGCCCTTAGCACAGATACGCAGTATTTT TRBJ2-3 - - TRBV28
CSATPGTQYF TGCAGTGCTACCCCGGGTACGCAGTATTTT TRBJ2-3 - - TRBV20-1
CAMASTGNSYEQYF TGTGCCATGGCATCGACAGGGAACTCCTACGAGCAGTACTTC TRBJ2-7 TRBD1 - TRBV10-3
CAIRLTSGAINTGELFF TGTGCCATCAGACTGACTAGCGGGGCAATTAACACCGGGGAGCTGTTTTTT TRBJ2-2 TRBD2 - TRBV10-3
CASSQVSGSYNSPLHF TGTGCCAGCAGCCAAGTGAGCGGGTCCTATAATTCACCCCTCCACTTT TRBJ1-6 - once TRBV14
CAWSSNGYTF TGTGCCTGGAGTTCAAATGGCTACACCTTC TRBJ1-2 - - TRBV30
CASSFNSGGPAGELFF TGTGCCAGCAGCTTCAACAGCGGGGGGCCAGCCGGGGAGCTGTTTTTT TRBJ2-2 TRBD2 - TRBV7-9
CASSQPEAFF TGTGCCAGCAGCCAGCCAGAAGCTTTCTTT TRBJ1-1 - - TRBV7-9
CASSLDGPAGSYEQYF TGTGCCAGCAGCTTAGATGGTCCGGCAGGTTCCTACGAGCAGTACTTC TRBJ2-7 - - TRBV11-2
CASSPLQGPGELFF TGTGCCAGCAGCCCACTACAGGGACCCGGGGAGCTGTTTTTT TRBJ2-2 - - TRBV7-2
CATSRDNGGSGLFREQFF TGTGCCACCAGCAGAGATAACGGGGGTAGCGGGTTATTTAGGGAGCAGTTCTTC TRBJ2-1 TRBD2 - TRBV15
CATDDSYNEQFF TGTGCCACCGATGACTCCTACAATGAGCAGTTCTTC TRBJ2-1 - - TRBV19
CASSQESSGSSYNSPLHF TGTGCCAGCAGCCAAGAATCCTCCGGGAGCTCCTATAATTCACCCCTCCACTTT TRBJ1-6 - - TRBV14
CASRPGQGDQPQHF TGTGCCAGCAGACCGGGACAGGGCGATCAGCCCCAGCATTTT TRBJ1-5 TRBD1 - TRBV28
CASSLGVTEAFF TGTGCCAGCAGCTTGGGGGTCACTGAAGCTTTCTTT TRBJ1-1 - once TRBV5-4
CASSILSTEAFF TGTGCCAGCAGCATACTGAGTACTGAAGCTTTCTTT TRBJ1-1 - - TRBV7-9
CASSADRETAEAFF TGTGCCAGCAGCGCGGACAGGGAGACCGCTGAAGCTTTCTTT TRBJ1-1 TRBD1 - TRBV9